The rows below give T cell receptor beta chains drawn from one sample of a study of blood T cell repertoires in COVID-19. Only in-frame clones appear in the TCRdb table, and some are missing; sequencing was by immunoSEQ multiplex PCR. The sample gives 250,000 or so clones, approximately 85% of which show up once; 1.5% to 2% is in the top ten. The specimen sequenced was PBMCs or T cells enriched from blood (not recorded which). These TCRs come from a woman between 45 and 60 years old who had recovered from COVID-19. Both conserved end residues are part of each CDR3. D genes are given only for firm matches. Some rows have no size entry. The others give once, few or many, or a class for an expanded clone.

V gene: TRBV3-1/TRBV3-2
D gene: .
clone size: .
J gene: TRBJ2-2
CDR3 DNA: TGTGCCAGCAAGCACGCCGGGGAGCTGTTTTTT
CDR3 protein: CASKHAGELFF

V gene: TRBV28
D gene: .
clone size: .
J gene: TRBJ1-4
CDR3 DNA: TGTGCCAGCAGTTTGATGGGGGCCTCAAATGAAAAACTGTTTTTT
CDR3 protein: CASSLMGASNEKLFF

V gene: TRBV19
D gene: TRBD1
clone size: .
J gene: TRBJ2-7
CDR3 DNA: TGTGCCAGTAGTACCCCCGGGACAGGCATCTACGAGCAGTACTTC
CDR3 protein: CASSTPGTGIYEQYF

V gene: TRBV28
D gene: .
clone size: .
J gene: TRBJ1-2
CDR3 DNA: TGTGCCAGCAGCATCGGGGGGCTATATGGCTACACCTTC
CDR3 protein: CASSIGGLYGYTF

V gene: TRBV5-1
D gene: .
clone size: .
J gene: TRBJ1-1
CDR3 DNA: TGCGCCAGCAGCGTGAGCGGGTTTGAAGCTTTCTTT
CDR3 protein: CASSVSGFEAFF

V gene: TRBV5-5
D gene: .
clone size: .
J gene: TRBJ2-7
CDR3 DNA: TGTGCCAGCAGCTTGGGCCTAGATTCCTACGAGCAGTACTTC
CDR3 protein: CASSLGLDSYEQYF

V gene: TRBV10-3
D gene: .
clone size: .
J gene: TRBJ1-1
CDR3 DNA: TGTGCCATCAGTGAGTCGCAGGGTTACACTGAAGCTTTCTTT
CDR3 protein: CAISESQGYTEAFF

V gene: TRBV28
D gene: .
clone size: .
J gene: TRBJ2-2
CDR3 DNA: TGTGCCAGCAGCACCACAGACCTGTCCGCCGGGGAGCTGTTTTTT
CDR3 protein: CASSTTDLSAGELFF

V gene: TRBV7-6
D gene: TRBD1
clone size: .
J gene: TRBJ1-3
CDR3 DNA: TGTGCCAGCAGCCTATTTGGGACAGGGGTAGCTGGAAACACCATATATTTT
CDR3 protein: CASSLFGTGVAGNTIYF

V gene: TRBV28
D gene: TRBD1
clone size: .
J gene: TRBJ1-2
CDR3 DNA: TGTGCCAGCAGTCCAGACAGGGGCTATGGCTACACCTTC
CDR3 protein: CASSPDRGYGYTF

V gene: TRBV27
D gene: .
clone size: .
J gene: TRBJ2-1
CDR3 DNA: TGTGCCAGCAGTTCCCCCAACTACAATGAGCAGTTCTTC
CDR3 protein: CASSSPNYNEQFF

V gene: TRBV12-3/TRBV12-4
D gene: .
clone size: once
J gene: TRBJ2-7
CDR3 DNA: TGTGCCAGCAGGCCGGGACAATCTCGCGAGCAGTACTTC
CDR3 protein: CASRPGQSREQYF

V gene: TRBV9
D gene: .
clone size: .
J gene: TRBJ1-1
CDR3 DNA: TGTGCCAGCAGCACACAGGGCTACACTGAAGCTTTCTTT
CDR3 protein: CASSTQGYTEAFF

V gene: TRBV14
D gene: TRBD2
clone size: few
J gene: TRBJ2-7
CDR3 DNA: TGTGCCAGCAGCCCGATGACGGGGGGCTACGAGCAGTACTTC
CDR3 protein: CASSPMTGGYEQYF

V gene: TRBV7-6
D gene: TRBD1
clone size: .
J gene: TRBJ2-7
CDR3 DNA: TGTGCCAGCAGCTTAGAGGCAGGGGGATCCTACGAGCAGTACTTC
CDR3 protein: CASSLEAGGSYEQYF

V gene: TRBV28
D gene: .
clone size: .
J gene: TRBJ1-1
CDR3 DNA: TGTGCCAGCATGGGGTTGTTGGACAGTGAAGCTTTCTTT
CDR3 protein: CASMGLLDSEAFF

V gene: TRBV24-1
D gene: TRBD2
clone size: .
J gene: TRBJ2-3
CDR3 DNA: TGTGCCACCAGCGCAGGGACTAGCATTGATACGCAGTATTTT
CDR3 protein: CATSAGTSIDTQYF

V gene: TRBV29-1
D gene: TRBD1
clone size: .
J gene: TRBJ2-7
CDR3 DNA: TGCAGCGTGCGATCCCGGGACAGGGAGGCATACGAGCAGTACTTC
CDR3 protein: CSVRSRDREAYEQYF

V gene: TRBV7-9
D gene: .
clone size: once
J gene: TRBJ2-3
CDR3 DNA: TGTGCCAGCAGCTTTGGACTTACCACAGATACGCAGTATTTT
CDR3 protein: CASSFGLTTDTQYF

V gene: TRBV6-1
D gene: TRBD1
clone size: .
J gene: TRBJ2-1
CDR3 DNA: TGTGCCAGCAGTGAACGGGACAGGGAGTTCTTC
CDR3 protein: CASSERDREFF

V gene: TRBV5-1
D gene: .
clone size: .
J gene: TRBJ2-3
CDR3 DNA: TGCGCCAGCAGCTGGGGTAGCGAGTCAGATACGCAGTATTTT
CDR3 protein: CASSWGSESDTQYF

V gene: TRBV5-4
D gene: .
clone size: few
J gene: TRBJ1-3
CDR3 DNA: TGTGCCAGCAGCGGCGGGACGGTCTCTGGAAACACCATATATTTT
CDR3 protein: CASSGGTVSGNTIYF

V gene: TRBV6-5
D gene: .
clone size: .
J gene: TRBJ2-7
CDR3 DNA: TGTGCCAGCAGCCTACACCAGGGGACCTACGAGCAGTACTTC
CDR3 protein: CASSLHQGTYEQYF

V gene: TRBV29-1
D gene: TRBD1
clone size: .
J gene: TRBJ2-7
CDR3 DNA: TGCAGCGCTGTACAGGGGGCAAAGCAGTACTTC
CDR3 protein: CSAVQGAKQYF

V gene: TRBV30
D gene: .
clone size: .
J gene: TRBJ1-5
CDR3 DNA: TGTGCCTGGCGAAGTAGGGGGAACAATCAGCCCCAGCATTTT
CDR3 protein: CAWRSRGNNQPQHF

V gene: TRBV9
D gene: TRBD1
clone size: once
J gene: TRBJ2-1
CDR3 DNA: TGTGCCAGCAGCGTAGCCGCCGGGACAGCTCGCGAGCAGTTCTTC
CDR3 protein: CASSVAAGTAREQFF

V gene: TRBV20-1
D gene: TRBD1
clone size: .
J gene: TRBJ1-2
CDR3 DNA: TGCAGTGCTAGTACAGGGGCCTATGGCTACACCTTC
CDR3 protein: CSASTGAYGYTF

V gene: TRBV24-1
D gene: .
clone size: .
J gene: TRBJ2-4
CDR3 DNA: TGTGCCACCAGTGATTTGCAGGCTCCTCTTGCCAAAAACATTCAGTACTTC
CDR3 protein: CATSDLQAPLAKNIQYF

V gene: TRBV28
D gene: TRBD1
clone size: .
J gene: TRBJ1-5
CDR3 DNA: TGTGCCAGCAGTTTTAAGGGGGCGCCCCAGCATTTT
CDR3 protein: CASSFKGAPQHF

V gene: TRBV16
D gene: TRBD1
clone size: few
J gene: TRBJ1-2
CDR3 DNA: TGTGCCAGCAGACAGGACAGGGCCGCGGTTTACTATGGCTACACCTTC
CDR3 protein: CASRQDRAAVYYGYTF

V gene: TRBV7-9
D gene: TRBD1
clone size: .
J gene: TRBJ1-4
CDR3 DNA: TGTGCCAGCAGCTTCCTAGACAGGGGGCAAGGTGAAAAACTGTTTTTT
CDR3 protein: CASSFLDRGQGEKLFF

V gene: TRBV27
D gene: TRBD1
clone size: once
J gene: TRBJ1-2
CDR3 DNA: TGTGCCAGCAGTTTAAGGCAGGGGGCTTTTAATGGCTACACCTTC
CDR3 protein: CASSLRQGAFNGYTF

V gene: TRBV5-1
D gene: TRBD2
clone size: once
J gene: TRBJ2-7
CDR3 DNA: TGCGCCAGCGGCCGGGGCGGGAGTTACGAGCAGTACTTC
CDR3 protein: CASGRGGSYEQYF

V gene: TRBV5-6
D gene: TRBD1
clone size: once
J gene: TRBJ2-5
CDR3 DNA: TGTGCCAGCAGCTTCGGGACAGGGATGGAGACCCAGTACTTC
CDR3 protein: CASSFGTGMETQYF

V gene: TRBV10-3
D gene: .
clone size: few
J gene: TRBJ1-1
CDR3 DNA: TGTGCCATCAGTCATACAGGTGAAGCTTTCTTT
CDR3 protein: CAISHTGEAFF

V gene: TRBV5-1
D gene: .
clone size: .
J gene: TRBJ1-6
CDR3 DNA: TGCGCCAGCAGCTTGGAGTCCTCGGTGCCTTCACCCCTCCACTTT
CDR3 protein: CASSLESSVPSPLHF

V gene: TRBV2
D gene: TRBD2
clone size: .
J gene: TRBJ2-3
CDR3 DNA: TGTGCCAGCAGTGGACTAGCGGGAGATACGCAGTATTTT
CDR3 protein: CASSGLAGDTQYF

V gene: TRBV5-1
D gene: TRBD1
clone size: .
J gene: TRBJ1-2
CDR3 DNA: TGCGCCAGCAGCTTGGGACAGGGGGTTGGCTACACCTTC
CDR3 protein: CASSLGQGVGYTF

V gene: TRBV5-4
D gene: TRBD2
clone size: .
J gene: TRBJ2-7
CDR3 DNA: TGTGCCAGCAGCCCCGGGACTAGCGGGAGGTCCTACGAGCAGTACTTC
CDR3 protein: CASSPGTSGRSYEQYF

V gene: TRBV6-5
D gene: .
clone size: .
J gene: TRBJ1-2
CDR3 DNA: TGTGCCAGCACCTCCCCTCAGGGAGGTTATGGCTACACCTTC
CDR3 protein: CASTSPQGGYGYTF

V gene: TRBV7-8
D gene: TRBD1
clone size: .
J gene: TRBJ2-7
CDR3 DNA: TGTGCCAGCAGCCCAGGGGGTCGGGGCGAGCAGTACTTC
CDR3 protein: CASSPGGRGEQYF

V gene: TRBV28
D gene: .
clone size: few
J gene: TRBJ1-4
CDR3 DNA: TGTGCCAGCAGTTTAAGTGGGCCTTCAGGGAAACTGTTTTTT
CDR3 protein: CASSLSGPSGKLFF

V gene: TRBV24-1
D gene: TRBD1
clone size: .
J gene: TRBJ1-4
CDR3 DNA: TGTGCCACCAGTGACCATTCGGACAGGCCTAATGAAAAACTGTTTTTT
CDR3 protein: CATSDHSDRPNEKLFF

V gene: TRBV25-1
D gene: TRBD1
clone size: .
J gene: TRBJ2-6
CDR3 DNA: TGTGCCAGCGAAGGGACAGCAGACCCTTTCTCTGGGGCCAACGTCCTGACTTTC
CDR3 protein: CASEGTADPFSGANVLTF

V gene: TRBV27
D gene: TRBD2
clone size: .
J gene: TRBJ2-7
CDR3 DNA: TGTGCCAGCAGGGGGCATAGCGGGAGCTCCTACGAGCAGTACTTC
CDR3 protein: CASRGHSGSSYEQYF

V gene: TRBV3-1/TRBV3-2
D gene: .
clone size: .
J gene: TRBJ2-6
CDR3 DNA: TGTGCCAGCAGCCAAGTCGGGGATGGGGCCAACGTCCTGACTTTC
CDR3 protein: CASSQVGDGANVLTF